This T cell receptor (beta chain) was sequenced in a study of T cells in Graves' hyperthyroidism and ophthalmopathy. Concerning this clonotype itself: The target antigen is unknown.

This CDR3 contains 14 residues. The ends were cut back, 1 base at V and 6 bases at J, with 12 bases in the middle. The V gene's germline CDR1 is SNHLY and CDR2 FYNNEI. The source material, RNA transcripts, was used to amplify TCR beta CDR3 regions. A set of HTBI primers served as the primers for a first-round RT-PCR of the TCR CDR3. TCRdb redid the calling of the multiplex PCR reads with MiXCR, one entry per CDR3 protein. The sample consists of around 540,000 distinct CDR3 sequences, about 45% of them appearing once. General study results and limits: Most thyroid clonotypes expanded above 0.001 appeared in blood too.

Diagnosis of hyperthyroidism was new in patients aged 18 to 65, and its duration was under 2 months. This TCR came from a woman between 18 and 29 years old with Graves' hyperthyroidism. The sample comprised peripheral blood or thyroid tissue (not recorded which). This sequence joins TRBV2 and TRBJ1-2; D not certain. In DNA, the CDR3 is TGTGCCAGCAGTGAAGGGGCAAGAGGGAATGGCTACACCTTC. This translates into CASSEGARGNGYTF.